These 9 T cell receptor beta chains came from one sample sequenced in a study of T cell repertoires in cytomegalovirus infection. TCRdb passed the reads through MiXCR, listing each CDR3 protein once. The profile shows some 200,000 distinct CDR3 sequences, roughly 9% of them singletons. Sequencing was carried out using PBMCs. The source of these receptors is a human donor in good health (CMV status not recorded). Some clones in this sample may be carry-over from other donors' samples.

The CDR3 nucleotides are TGCAGTGCGTCCCGCGGGGGGCGCCAAGAGACCCAGTACTTC. It specifies CSASRGGRQETQYF. The chain couples TRBV20-1 to TRBJ2-5; 8 positions match TRBD2. Trimming at V came to 6 bases and at J to 1 base, leaving 7 bases not matched to a gene. Per germline, CDR1 DFQATT and CDR2 SNEGSKA (reference sequence). The CDR3 has 14 residues.

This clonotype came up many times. CDR3: CASSLARGQQETQYF. In DNA form, the CDR3 reads TGTGCCAGCAGCTTAGCACGAGGACAGCAAGAGACCCAGTACTTC. The chain recombines TRBV7-2 with TRBJ2-5, with a weak D call TRBD1 (6 bases). The V end lost 0 bases, the J end lost 2 bases, and 10 bases lay between the germline ends. In germline, CDR1 is SGHTA, CDR2 FQGNSA. CDR3 length: 15 amino acids.

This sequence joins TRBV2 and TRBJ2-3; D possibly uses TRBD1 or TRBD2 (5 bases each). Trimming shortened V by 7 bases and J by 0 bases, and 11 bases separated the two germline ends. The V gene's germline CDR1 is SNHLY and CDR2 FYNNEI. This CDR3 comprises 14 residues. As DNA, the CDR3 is TGTGCCAGCATGCCGGGGCCCAGCACAGATACGCAGTATTTT. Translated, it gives CASMPGPSTDTQYF.

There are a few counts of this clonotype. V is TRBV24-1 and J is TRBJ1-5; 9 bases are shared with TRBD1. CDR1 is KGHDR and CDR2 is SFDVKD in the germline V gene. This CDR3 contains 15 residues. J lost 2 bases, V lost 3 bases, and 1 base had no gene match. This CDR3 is CATSDRTGGNQPQHF. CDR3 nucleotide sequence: TGTGCCACCAGTGATCGGACAGGGGGCAATCAGCCCCAGCATTTT.

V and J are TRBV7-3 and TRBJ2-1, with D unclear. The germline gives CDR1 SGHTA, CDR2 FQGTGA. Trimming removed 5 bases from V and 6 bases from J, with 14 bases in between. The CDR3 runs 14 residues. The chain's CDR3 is CASSPSRQGNEQFF. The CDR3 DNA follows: TGTGCCAGCAGCCCTAGTAGACAAGGCAATGAGCAGTTCTTC.

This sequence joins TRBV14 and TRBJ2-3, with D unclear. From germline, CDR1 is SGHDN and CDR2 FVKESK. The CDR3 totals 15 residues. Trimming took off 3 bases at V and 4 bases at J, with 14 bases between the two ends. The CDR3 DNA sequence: TGTGCCAGCAGCCATCTAATGACAAGGGCAGATACGCAGTATTTT. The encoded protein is CASSHLMTRADTQYF.

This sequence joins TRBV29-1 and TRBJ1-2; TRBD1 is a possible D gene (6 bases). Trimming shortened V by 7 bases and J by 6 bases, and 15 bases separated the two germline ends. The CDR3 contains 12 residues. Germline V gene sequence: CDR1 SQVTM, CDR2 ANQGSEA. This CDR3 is CSGSRDNHGYTF. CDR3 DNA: TGCAGCGGAAGCCGGGACAATCATGGCTACACCTTC. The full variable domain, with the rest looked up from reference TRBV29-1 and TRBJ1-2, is SAVISQKPSRDICQRGTSLTIQCQVDSQVTMMFWYRQQPGQSLTLIATANQGSEATYESGFVIDKFPISRPNLTFSTLTVSNMSPEDSSIYLCSGSRDNHGYTFGSGTRLTVV.

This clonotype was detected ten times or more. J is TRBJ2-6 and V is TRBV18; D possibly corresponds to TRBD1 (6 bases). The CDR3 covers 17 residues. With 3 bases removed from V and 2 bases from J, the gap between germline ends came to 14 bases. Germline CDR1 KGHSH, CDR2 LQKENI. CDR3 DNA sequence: TGTGCCAGCTCACCGAGGCCAGGGGATACTGGGGCCAACGTCCTGACTTTC. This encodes CASSPRPGDTGANVLTF.

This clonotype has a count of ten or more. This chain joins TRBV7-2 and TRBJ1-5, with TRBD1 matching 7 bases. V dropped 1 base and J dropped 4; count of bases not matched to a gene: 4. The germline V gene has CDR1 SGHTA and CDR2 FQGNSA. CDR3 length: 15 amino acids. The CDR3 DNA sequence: TGTGCCAGCAGCTTAGGACAGGGTTTTAATCAGCCCCAGCATTTT. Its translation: CASSLGQGFNQPQHF.